This T cell receptor (beta chain) was captured by sequencing in a study of blood T cell repertoires in COVID-19. Germline V gene lookup returns CDR1 SGDLS and CDR2 YYNGEE. The CDR3 spans 16 residues. V lost 10 bases and J 4 bases, leaving 26 bases between the germline ends. TCRdb keeps only in-frame clones here, not all; method: immunoSEQ multiplex PCR. The data contain roughly 250,000 clones, approximately 80% of them singletons. Sample: peripheral blood. The sequence was collected from a woman in her 50s with acute or convalescent COVID-19. The chain uses TRBV9 and TRBJ2-5; D is perhaps TRBD2 (7 bases). The CDR3 DNA follows: TGTGCCCGCCGCGCCGATGGGGGGCCGGGGGGAGAGACCCAGTACTTC. Its protein product is CARRADGGPGGETQYF.